Below, 20 T cell receptor beta chains from the same sample are listed, as sequenced in a study of Ad26.COV2.S vaccination and SARS-CoV-2 variants. TCRdb keeps only in-frame clones here, not all; method: immunoSEQ multiplex PCR. The repertoire holds 300,000 to 400,000 clones, with roughly 91% as singletons. Treatment here: roughly 19 received Ad26.COV2.S at low or high dose, single or two shots; about 5 received placebo; per-sample allocation not given. Samples came from day 63 after the first vaccine or placebo injection. Sequences were derived from peripheral blood, sampled in a trial of Ad26.COV2.S vaccine versus placebo. These receptors originate from a person aged 18 to 59 who received the Ad26.COV2.S COVID-19 vaccine or a placebo.

The chain carries TRBV11-3 and TRBJ2-4; D perhaps matches TRBD2 (5 bases). V was trimmed by 4 bases and J by 0 bases, leaving 16 bases between them. CDR1 and CDR2 (germline): SGHNT, YENEEA. CDR3 length: 17 amino acids. The CDR3 reads CASSYRGRLRAKNIQYF. The CDR3 region has the DNA TGTGCCAGCAGCTACCGCGGGCGGTTACGAGCCAAAAACATTCAGTACTTC.

The rearrangement uses TRBV4-2 and TRBJ1-3; possibly TRBD1 for D (6 bases). V lost 4 bases and J lost 2, with 15 bases in between. This CDR3 is built from 16 residues. Germline V gene lookup returns CDR1 LGHNA and CDR2 YNFKEQ. The CDR3 loop reads CASSPRGGLTGNTIYF. As DNA, the CDR3 is TGTGCCAGCAGCCCTCGGGGGGGGCTGACTGGAAACACCATATATTTT.

The chain uses TRBV27 and TRBJ1-2; 7 positions agree with TRBD1. This CDR3 has 15 amino acids. V lost 5 bases to trimming and J lost 6 bases; unmatched junction nucleotides: 12. Looked up from germline, CDR1 is MNHEY and CDR2 is SMNVEV (reference sequence). The CDR3, as DNA: TGTGCCAGCAGTCCAACTGTCGGGACAGTTAATGGCTACACCTTC. This gives the protein CASSPTVGTVNGYTF.

The chain couples TRBV7-3 to TRBJ1-1; D gene unclear. The CDR3 runs to 14 residues. V was pared by 5 bases and J by 1 base, with 11 bases between. Germline V gene data show CDR1 as SGHTA and CDR2 as FQGTGA. CDR3 sequence reads: CASSPRGGNTEAFF. DNA of the CDR3: TGTGCCAGCAGCCCCCGCGGTGGGAACACTGAAGCTTTCTTT. The whole variable domain, remainder taken from reference TRBV7-3 and TRBJ1-1, is GAGVSQTPSNKVTEKGKYVELRCDPISGHTALYWYRQSLGQGPEFLIYFQGTGAADDSGLPNDRFFAVRPEGSVSTLKIQRTERGDSAVYLCASSPRGGNTEAFFGQGTRLTVV.

V usage is TRBV5-4 and J usage is TRBJ1-2; D remains ambiguous. The CDR3 sequence is 14 residues long. Germline CDR1 SGHNT, CDR2 YYREEE (reference sequence). V lost 2 bases and J 2 bases, leaving 10 bases between the germline ends. CDR3 bases: TGTGCCAGCAGCTTTAATCCAAAAAACTATGGCTACACCTTC. The encoded protein is CASSFNPKNYGYTF.

The chain couples TRBV5-4 to TRBJ1-2; D is perhaps TRBD1 (6 bases). The germline V gene encodes CDR1 SGHNT and CDR2 YYREEE (reference sequence). Trimming took off 5 bases at V and 7 bases at J, with 21 bases between the two ends. This CDR3 is built from 15 residues. The CDR3 sequence: CASRENTGGVVGYTF. CDR3 DNA sequence: TGTGCCAGCAGGGAAAATACGGGGGGCGTGGTTGGCTACACCTTC. Full variable domain (rest looked up from reference TRBV5-4 and TRBJ1-2): ETGVTQSPTHLIKTRGQQVTLRCSSQSGHNTVSWYQQALGQGPQFIFQYYREEENGRGNFPPRFSGLQFPNYSSELNVNALELDDSALYLCASRENTGGVVGYTFGSGTRLTVV.

This chain joins TRBV4-2 and TRBJ1-4, with D possibly matching TRBD1 (5 bases). The CDR3 consists of 15 residues. Germline CDR1 reads LGHNA; CDR2 reads YNFKEQ. Between the trimmed V and J ends, which lost 5 bases and 4 bases, there was a span of 14 bases. CDR3 in DNA: TGTGCCAGCAGCTACCTTAGGCAGGGTAATGAAAAACTGTTTTTT. Encoded protein: CASSYLRQGNEKLFF.

The rearrangement links TRBV10-1 to TRBJ2-1; the D gene is possibly TRBD1 (6 bases). The CDR3 contains 13 residues. Between the trimmed V and J ends, which lost 0 bases and 6 bases, there was a span of 6 bases. Per germline, CDR1 WNHNN and CDR2 SYGVQD (reference sequence). The CDR3 spells CASSESRGNEQFF. CDR3 nucleotide sequence: TGCGCCAGCAGTGAGTCCAGGGGCAATGAGCAGTTCTTC.

The chain has TRBV2 and TRBJ2-1; D is unclear. This CDR3 has 12 residues. The germline V gene encodes CDR1 SNHLY and CDR2 FYNNEI. V shed 4 bases and J shed 10 bases, with 11 bases lying between them. CDR3 DNA: TGTGCCAGCAGTGTTCGGGTTGGGGAGCAGTTCTTC. Residues: CASSVRVGEQFF.

Only one count was recorded for this clone. This chain links TRBV30 with TRBJ2-7, with D uncertain. The CDR3 runs to 11 residues. V dropped 5 bases and J dropped 6 bases, with 11 bases sitting between them. The germline CDR1 and CDR2 sequences are GTSNPN and SVGIG (reference sequence). This chain's CDR3 is CAWGPTSEQYF. The CDR3, as DNA: TGTGCCTGGGGCCCGACTTCCGAGCAGTACTTC.

The chain couples TRBV4-1 to TRBJ2-7, with 9 bases lining up with TRBD2. After removal of 4 bases from V and 0 bases from J, the junction contained 4 bases not matched to a gene. CDR3 size: 15 residues. CDR1 is MGHRA, CDR2 YSYEKL, per germline. CDR3: CASSRSGGNSYEQYF. CDR3 DNA sequence: TGCGCCAGCAGCCGGAGCGGGGGGAACTCCTACGAGCAGTACTTC.

This clone was detected only once. This chain uses TRBV30 with TRBJ1-3; the match to TRBD1 covers 7 bases. The V gene end was trimmed by 4 bases and the J gene end by 0 bases; junction bases not matched to a gene: 6. Germline V CDR1 and CDR2: GTSNPN, SVGIG (reference sequence). The CDR3 runs 15 residues. CDR3 amino acids: CAWTIGTVSGNTIYF. The CDR3 DNA sequence: TGTGCCTGGACAATCGGGACAGTCTCTGGAAACACCATATATTTT.

In DNA form, the CDR3 reads TGTGCCAGCAGCTTGGGCAGGGTCAATTCACCCCTCCACTTT. This gives the protein CASSLGRVNSPLHF. This sequence joins TRBV13 and TRBJ1-6, with a tentative D call TRBD1 (5 bases). This CDR3 has 14 amino acids. Deletions cut 3 bases from V and 7 bases from J, with 10 bases between. Germline CDR1 PRHDT, CDR2 FYEKMQ (reference sequence).

The chain is built from TRBV7-8 and TRBJ1-1; D remains unclear. Deletions cut 3 bases from V and 1 base from J, with 9 bases between. The length of the CDR3 is 14 residues. Germline CDR1 SGHVS, CDR2 FQNEAQ. This CDR3 reads CASSFQWGNTEAFF. The CDR3 bases are TGTGCCAGCAGCTTTCAGTGGGGGAACACTGAAGCTTTCTTT.

There are a few counts of this clone. The rearrangement links TRBV4-3 to TRBJ1-6, with D uncertain. Deletions cut 0 bases from V and 9 bases from J, with 6 bases between. There are 13 residues in the CDR3. Germline V gene sequence: CDR1 LGHNA, CDR2 YSLEER. Here the CDR3 DNA reads TGCGCCAGCAGCCAAGATCCCATTTCACCCCTCCACTTT. It yields the protein CASSQDPISPLHF.

V usage is TRBV30 and J usage is TRBJ1-2; no reliable D call. The CDR3 has 11 amino acids. Germline V CDR1 and CDR2: GTSNPN, SVGIG (reference sequence). CDR3 sequence: CAFGPNYGYTF. CDR3 nucleotides: TGTGCGTTCGGCCCCAACTATGGCTACACCTTC.

CDR3 in DNA: TGTGCCAGCAGCTTAGGTCTTGACTATACCCAGTACTTC. This codes for CASSLGLDYTQYF. V usage is TRBV11-2 and J usage is TRBJ2-5; D may be TRBD2 (5 bases). The germline V gene encodes CDR1 SGHAT and CDR2 FQNNGV. The CDR3 extends over 13 amino acids. V was cut by 1 base and J by 8 bases, with 11 bases left in between. The full variable domain, rest sourced from reference TRBV11-2 and TRBJ2-5, is EAGVAQSPRYKIIEKRQSVAFWCNPISGHATLYWYQQILGQGPKLLIQFQNNGVVDDSQLPKDRFSAERLKGVDSTLKIQPAKLEDSAVYLCASSLGLDYTQYFGPGTRLLVL.

The chain recombines TRBV7-9 with TRBJ1-4; D not certain. Looked up from germline, CDR1 is SEHNR and CDR2 is FQNEAQ (reference sequence). Trimming left V 5 bases short and J 7 bases short, with 17 bases between. The CDR3 runs to 15 residues. CDR3: CASSPQQLAGEKLFF. CDR3 nucleotide sequence: TGTGCCAGCAGCCCTCAACAGTTGGCTGGTGAAAAACTGTTTTTT. The whole variable domain, remainder taken from reference TRBV7-9 and TRBJ1-4, is DTGVSQNPRHKITKRGQNVTFRCDPISEHNRLYWYRQTLGQGPEFLTYFQNEAQLEKSRLLSDRFSAERPKGSFSTLEIQRTEQGDSAMYLCASSPQQLAGEKLFFGSGTQLSVL.

The CDR3 region is CASTNSWEQYF. The CDR3 DNA reads as TGCGCCAGCACAAACTCTTGGGAGCAGTACTTC. V and J are TRBV5-1 and TRBJ2-7, with unresolved D. This CDR3 has 11 residues. V was clipped by 6 bases and J by 7 bases, with 11 bases between them. Germline lookup yields CDR1 SGHRS and CDR2 YFSETQ.

This clone appeared a few times. This chain connects TRBV24-1 to TRBJ1-2, with D uncertain. CDR1 is KGHDR, CDR2 SFDVKD, per germline. The length of the CDR3 is 14 residues. Trimming removed 7 bases at V and 4 bases at J, with 15 bases between. CDR3 loop: CATSPTHSLYGYTF. CDR3 coding DNA: TGTGCCACCAGCCCGACACATTCCCTCTATGGCTACACCTTC.